Presented here are 29 T cell receptor beta chains from one specimen sequenced in a study of T-cell memory formation after mild COVID-19. TCRdb re-called the 5' RACE reads with MiXCR, one entry per CDR3 protein. The sample holds 280,000 or so distinct CDR3 sequences, approximately 7.6% seen once. The specimen sequenced was PBMCs or a T cell subset sorted from them (not recorded which). The receptors stem from a man in his late teens or twenties who had mild COVID-19 (a few samples of this study predate the infection). Cell type and time point are not known.

V gene TRBV6-6 combines with J gene TRBJ2-1; TRBD1 matches 8 bases. The length of the CDR3 is 18 residues. Trimming removed 6 bases from V and 3 bases from J; junction bases left unmatched: 16. Germline V gene data show CDR1 as MNHNY and CDR2 as SVGAGI (reference sequence). The CDR3 loop reads CASSNRLPLQGDYNEQFF. The CDR3, as DNA: TGTGCCAGCAGCAACCGACTCCCCTTACAGGGGGACTACAATGAGCAGTTCTTC.

In this sample, this clonotype turned up a few times. V gene TRBV15 combines with J gene TRBJ1-5; TRBD1 might be the D (5 bases). V gave up 0 bases and J gave up 6 bases, with 15 bases separating them. The CDR3 sequence is 16 residues long. Germline CDR1 reads LNHNV; CDR2 reads YYDKDF (reference sequence). The CDR3 DNA reads as TGTGCCACCAGCAGAGACGGGCAGGGAATACGTCAGCCCCAGCATTTT. Residues: CATSRDGQGIRQPQHF.

This clonotype was counted many times. This chain uses TRBV7-6 with TRBJ2-1; 10 nucleotides line up with TRBD1. CDR1 is SGHVS and CDR2 is FNYEAQ in the germline V gene. The CDR3 has 17 amino acids. The V gene end was trimmed by 3 bases and the J gene end by 7 bases; junction bases not matched to a gene: 12. CDR3 bases: TGTGCCAGCAGCTTCTATGCCGGGACAGGGGCAGGGAATGAGCAGTTCTTC. Protein: CASSFYAGTGAGNEQFF. Full variable domain (rest looked up from reference TRBV7-6 and TRBJ2-1): GAGVSQSPRYKVTKRGQDVALRCDPISGHVSLYWYRQALGQGPEFLTYFNYEAQQDKSGLPNDRFSAERPEGSISTLTIQRTEQRDSAMYRCASSFYAGTGAGNEQFFGPGTRLTVL.

This clonotype was seen a handful of times. The chain has TRBV10-3 and TRBJ2-1; no firm D call. The CDR3 covers 16 residues. The germline V gene has CDR1 ENHRY and CDR2 SYGVKD. V lost 7 bases, J lost 1 base, and 17 bases lay in between. In nucleotides, the CDR3 is TGTGCCATCACACGATATCCGAGTGGGTCCTACAATGAGCAGTTCTTC. It codes for CAITRYPSGSYNEQFF.

This clonotype showed up many times. The chain uses TRBV5-1 and TRBJ2-1, with D possibly being TRBD2 (5 bases). V was cut by 3 bases and J by 9 bases, with 28 bases left in between. Per germline, CDR1 SGHRS and CDR2 YFSETQ. The CDR3 spans 18 residues. CDR3 bases: TGCGCCAGCAGCTGGGTCCCGCCGGGTTTCGGGGAGATGTTTGAGCAGTTCTTC. It specifies CASSWVPPGFGEMFEQFF.

Only a few counts were recorded for this clonotype. The rearrangement joins TRBV6-2 or TRBV6-3 to TRBJ2-1, with TRBD2 as a possible D gene (5 bases). The CDR3 sequence is 12 residues long. Trimming took 7 bases from V and 5 from J, leaving 9 bases between them. The germline gives CDR1 MNHEY, CDR2 SVGEGT. CDR3 in amino acids: CASTQTNNEQFF. CDR3 bases: TGTGCCAGCACCCAGACTAACAATGAGCAGTTCTTC.

This clonotype turned up a few times. This rearrangement joins TRBV5-6 to TRBJ2-2; D is ambiguous. Trimming cost V 2 bases and J 1 base, with 6 bases left between them. The length of the CDR3 is 14 residues. Germline CDR1 is SGHDT and CDR2 is YYEEEE. DNA for the CDR3: TGTGCCAGCAGCTTTGGCGAGAACACCGGGGAGCTGTTTTTT. Residues: CASSFGENTGELFF.

This clonotype was observed a handful of times. CDR3 sequence (DNA): TGTGCCAGCAGCTTAGCGCCTGGGGCCCCAAAACAGCCCCAGCATTTT. Protein: CASSLAPGAPKQPQHF. The chain links TRBV7-8 to TRBJ1-5, with D possibly matching TRBD1 (5 bases). CDR1 is SGHVS, CDR2 FQNEAQ, per germline. The V end was cut by 0 bases, the J end by 7 bases, with 16 bases between. The CDR3 spans 16 residues.

This clonotype was found many times. V usage is TRBV7-2 and J usage is TRBJ2-4, with D hard to call. CDR3 length: 14 residues. CDR1 SGHTA and CDR2 FQGNSA come from the germline V gene. The ends were cut back, 5 bases at V and 0 bases at J, with 8 bases in the middle. CDR3 coding DNA: TGTGCCAGCAGCGAGGCCTTAGCCAAAAACATTCAGTACTTC. Translating gives CASSEALAKNIQYF.

The chain couples TRBV15 to TRBJ2-7; D gene unclear. V was clipped by 0 bases and J by 2 bases, with 8 bases between them. Per germline, CDR1 LNHNV and CDR2 YYDKDF (reference sequence). The CDR3 extends over 14 amino acids. DNA for the CDR3: TGTGCCACCAGCAGAGATCTTACCCCCTACGAGCAGTACGTC. Amino acid sequence: CATSRDLTPYEQYV.

This clonotype appeared a few times. The chain has TRBV7-8 and TRBJ2-7, with D possibly TRBD1 on 5 matching bases. Germline CDR1 SGHVS, CDR2 FQNEAQ. This CDR3 comprises 15 residues. V was pared by 5 bases and J by 0 bases, with 14 bases between. In DNA form, the CDR3 reads TGTGCCAGCAGCAAAGGGGCGGCAGCCTCCTACGAGCAGTACGTC. Translated: CASSKGAAASYEQYV.

In this sample, this clonotype turned up many times. The chain joins TRBV15 to TRBJ2-4, with 7 bases identical to TRBD1. The V segment lost 3 bases and the J segment 8 bases; nucleotides outside the gene matches: 4. The germline V gene has CDR1 LNHNV and CDR2 YYDKDF (reference sequence). There are 13 residues in the CDR3. This chain's CDR3 is CATSRDRSDIQYF. In nucleotides, the CDR3 is TGTGCCACCAGCAGGGACAGGTCTGACATTCAGTACTTC.

The CDR3 coding sequence is TGTGCCAGCAGTGAAGCAATGCACGGGCAGTACTTC. It yields the protein CASSEAMHGQYF. The V call is TRBV2, the J call TRBJ2-7, with D uncertain. Germline values: CDR1 SNHLY, CDR2 FYNNEI. Trimming pared 0 bases from V and 9 bases from J, leaving 9 bases between. The CDR3 length is 12 residues.

The chain uses TRBV6-6 and TRBJ1-2, with D possibly matching TRBD1 (6 bases). Germline-derived CDR1 and CDR2 are MNHNY and SVGAGI (reference sequence). Trimming took 1 base from V and 4 from J, leaving 10 bases between them. This CDR3 spans 14 amino acids. The chain's CDR3 is CASSYYDRIYGYTF. The CDR3, as DNA: TGTGCCAGCAGTTACTATGACAGGATCTATGGCTACACCTTC.

The chain joins TRBV6-5 to TRBJ2-7; D might be TRBD2 (5 bases). Germline V gene lookup returns CDR1 MNHEY and CDR2 SVGAGI. The V end was cut by 2 bases, the J end by 1 base, with 9 bases between. The CDR3 is 14 amino acids. The CDR3 DNA follows: TGTGCCAGCAGTTACCGGGGTAATTCCTACGAGCAGTACTTC. Translated, it gives CASSYRGNSYEQYF.

This clonotype was observed a handful of times. The chain couples TRBV5-1 to TRBJ2-5; the D gene is possibly TRBD2 (6 bases). The CDR3 spans 15 residues. Germline assignment: CDR1 SGHRS and CDR2 YFSETQ. With 0 bases removed from V and 2 bases from J, the gap between germline ends came to 11 bases. CDR3 bases: TGCGCCAGCAGCTTGGCCCTAGCGCGTCAAGAGACCCAGTACTTC. This encodes CASSLALARQETQYF.

The rearrangement uses TRBV10-3 and TRBJ2-7; D is undetermined. Germline V gives CDR1 ENHRY, CDR2 SYGVKD. Trimming cost V 5 bases and J 2 bases, with 10 bases left between them. The CDR3 sequence is 13 residues long. CDR3 protein: CAISRTVTYEQYF. The CDR3 nucleotides read TGTGCCATCAGTAGGACGGTCACCTACGAGCAGTACTTC.

This chain uses TRBV7-2 with TRBJ2-1; TRBD2 agrees at 8 bases. This CDR3 is 16 amino acids long. V lost 10 bases, J lost 4 bases, and 15 bases stayed unmatched. Per the germline V gene, CDR1 is SGHTA and CDR2 is FQGNSA. The DNA for the CDR3 is TGTGCCACTCGAAGCCTGCCGGCTAGCGGGTACAATGAGCAGTTCTTC. Translating it yields CATRSLPASGYNEQFF. The variable domain in full, completed from reference TRBV7-2 and TRBJ2-1, reads GAGVSQSPSNKVTEKGKDVELRCDPISGHTALYWYRQSLGQGLEFLIYFQGNSAPDKSGLPSDRFSAERTGGSVSTLTIQRTQQEDSAVYLCATRSLPASGYNEQFFGPGTRLTVL.

This clonotype appeared a few times. The V and J genes are TRBV4-1 and TRBJ1-1; D gene uncertain. The germline CDR1 and CDR2 sequences are MGHRA and YSYEKL. The V end lost 5 bases, the J end lost 0 bases, and 10 bases lay between the germline ends. This CDR3 is built from 14 residues. The CDR3: CASSSQVLNTEAFF. CDR3 nucleotide sequence: TGCGCCAGCAGCTCGCAAGTTCTGAACACTGAAGCTTTCTTT.

This clonotype has a handful of counts. CDR3 sequence (DNA): TGCGCCAGCACCGGTGGGTCCTTCACTGAAGCTTTCTTT. Its translation is CASTGGSFTEAFF. The chain links TRBV5-1 to TRBJ1-1; D is uncertain. Germline CDR1 is SGHRS and CDR2 is YFSETQ. There are 13 residues in the CDR3. V was cut by 6 bases and J by 4 bases, with 13 bases left in between.

This clonotype was counted a few times. The chain combines TRBV7-2 with TRBJ1-2, with D unclear. Germline CDR1 is SGHTA and CDR2 is FQGNSA. The CDR3 runs 14 residues. V was shortened by 5 bases and J by 2 bases, with 12 bases between the two germline ends. The CDR3 sequence is CASSRNHGNYGYTF. Written as DNA, the CDR3 is TGTGCCAGCAGCAGAAACCATGGGAACTATGGCTACACCTTC.

V and J are TRBV7-6 and TRBJ2-3; D is perhaps TRBD1 (6 bases). The germline V gene has CDR1 SGHVS and CDR2 FNYEAQ. V was shortened by 4 bases and J by 0 bases, with 14 bases between the two germline ends. The CDR3 loop spans 16 amino acids. As DNA, the CDR3 is TGTGCCAGCAGCTCCCCCGCAGGGGTTAGCACAGATACGCAGTATTTT. Amino acid sequence: CASSSPAGVSTDTQYF.

This clonotype was detected a few times. The CDR3 DNA reads TGTGCCAGCAACTCTGGGGGGCACCAAGAGACCCAGTACTTC. Its protein product is CASNSGGHQETQYF. This chain joins TRBV11-2 and TRBJ2-5; D tentatively reads TRBD1 or TRBD2 (6 bases each). Trimming stripped 7 bases from V and 0 bases from J, with 12 bases between. The CDR3 covers 14 residues. CDR1 is SGHAT, CDR2 FQNNGV, per germline.

This clonotype was counted only a few times. The gene calls are TRBV6-6 and TRBJ2-1, with 9 bases matching TRBD2. From germline, CDR1 is MNHNY and CDR2 SVGAGI (reference sequence). The CDR3 length is 18 residues. V shed 7 bases and J 0 bases; nucleotides not matched to a gene: 13. CDR3 region: CASKGAGSGGSSYNEQFF. CDR3 DNA: TGTGCCAGCAAAGGGGCTGGGAGCGGGGGGTCCTCCTACAATGAGCAGTTCTTC.

Comment on this clonotype: Relative to the germline gene, one junction end is altered; a read error may explain this. The gene calls are TRBV30 and TRBJ2-2; possible D gene TRBD2, 6 bases. The CDR3 length is 11 residues. Germline V CDR1 and CDR2: GTSNPN, SVGIG (reference sequence). For the CDR3, the DNA is TGTGCCTGGAGGGGACTCGGGGCGCTGTTTTTT. Its protein is CAWRGLGALFF. Based on the CDR3 plus reference TRBV30 and TRBJ2-2, the full variable domain is SQTIHQWPATLVQPVGSPLSLECTVEGTSNPNLYWYRQAAGRGLQLLFYSVGIGQISSEVPQNLSASRPQDRQFILSSKKLLLSDSGFYLCAWRGLGALFFGEGSRLTVL.

This clonotype has a handful of counts. The chain has TRBV27 and TRBJ2-3; the D gene is possibly TRBD2 (5 bases). This CDR3 is 15 amino acids long. CDR1 MNHEY and CDR2 SMNVEV come from the germline V gene (reference sequence). V was pared by 4 bases and J by 6 bases, with 17 bases between. In DNA, the CDR3 is TGTGCCAGCAGTTACGGCCCGGGTCCGGGGGATACGCAGTATTTT. It encodes CASSYGPGPGDTQYF.

Only a few counts were recorded for this clonotype. The chain couples TRBV9 to TRBJ2-1; D ambiguous. The germline V and J ends were trimmed by 0 bases and 6 bases, with 7 bases remaining between them. Germline V gene sequence: CDR1 SGDLS, CDR2 YYNGEE. The CDR3 loop spans 13 amino acids. The CDR3 is CASSVAGANEQFF. CDR3 in DNA: TGTGCCAGCAGCGTAGCTGGAGCCAATGAGCAGTTCTTC.

This clonotype was counted a few times. This rearrangement joins TRBV5-1 to TRBJ2-5, with D possibly TRBD2 on 6 matching bases. V lost 0 bases to trimming and J lost 4 bases, with 13 bases between them. CDR1 is SGHRS, CDR2 YFSETQ, per germline. The CDR3 is 15 amino acids. The CDR3 sequence: CASSLAQRAGETQYF. DNA for the CDR3: TGCGCCAGCAGCTTGGCCCAGCGGGCAGGAGAGACCCAGTACTTC.

The chain carries TRBV6-6 and TRBJ2-3; 14 bases fit TRBD2. Germline V gene sequence: CDR1 MNHNY, CDR2 SVGAGI (reference sequence). The CDR3 is 15 amino acids. With V trimmed by 6 bases and J by 4 bases, 3 bases remained unmatched. CDR3 residues: CASRRLAGGPDTQYF. In nucleotides, the CDR3 is TGTGCCAGCAGAAGACTAGCGGGGGGGCCAGATACGCAGTATTTT.